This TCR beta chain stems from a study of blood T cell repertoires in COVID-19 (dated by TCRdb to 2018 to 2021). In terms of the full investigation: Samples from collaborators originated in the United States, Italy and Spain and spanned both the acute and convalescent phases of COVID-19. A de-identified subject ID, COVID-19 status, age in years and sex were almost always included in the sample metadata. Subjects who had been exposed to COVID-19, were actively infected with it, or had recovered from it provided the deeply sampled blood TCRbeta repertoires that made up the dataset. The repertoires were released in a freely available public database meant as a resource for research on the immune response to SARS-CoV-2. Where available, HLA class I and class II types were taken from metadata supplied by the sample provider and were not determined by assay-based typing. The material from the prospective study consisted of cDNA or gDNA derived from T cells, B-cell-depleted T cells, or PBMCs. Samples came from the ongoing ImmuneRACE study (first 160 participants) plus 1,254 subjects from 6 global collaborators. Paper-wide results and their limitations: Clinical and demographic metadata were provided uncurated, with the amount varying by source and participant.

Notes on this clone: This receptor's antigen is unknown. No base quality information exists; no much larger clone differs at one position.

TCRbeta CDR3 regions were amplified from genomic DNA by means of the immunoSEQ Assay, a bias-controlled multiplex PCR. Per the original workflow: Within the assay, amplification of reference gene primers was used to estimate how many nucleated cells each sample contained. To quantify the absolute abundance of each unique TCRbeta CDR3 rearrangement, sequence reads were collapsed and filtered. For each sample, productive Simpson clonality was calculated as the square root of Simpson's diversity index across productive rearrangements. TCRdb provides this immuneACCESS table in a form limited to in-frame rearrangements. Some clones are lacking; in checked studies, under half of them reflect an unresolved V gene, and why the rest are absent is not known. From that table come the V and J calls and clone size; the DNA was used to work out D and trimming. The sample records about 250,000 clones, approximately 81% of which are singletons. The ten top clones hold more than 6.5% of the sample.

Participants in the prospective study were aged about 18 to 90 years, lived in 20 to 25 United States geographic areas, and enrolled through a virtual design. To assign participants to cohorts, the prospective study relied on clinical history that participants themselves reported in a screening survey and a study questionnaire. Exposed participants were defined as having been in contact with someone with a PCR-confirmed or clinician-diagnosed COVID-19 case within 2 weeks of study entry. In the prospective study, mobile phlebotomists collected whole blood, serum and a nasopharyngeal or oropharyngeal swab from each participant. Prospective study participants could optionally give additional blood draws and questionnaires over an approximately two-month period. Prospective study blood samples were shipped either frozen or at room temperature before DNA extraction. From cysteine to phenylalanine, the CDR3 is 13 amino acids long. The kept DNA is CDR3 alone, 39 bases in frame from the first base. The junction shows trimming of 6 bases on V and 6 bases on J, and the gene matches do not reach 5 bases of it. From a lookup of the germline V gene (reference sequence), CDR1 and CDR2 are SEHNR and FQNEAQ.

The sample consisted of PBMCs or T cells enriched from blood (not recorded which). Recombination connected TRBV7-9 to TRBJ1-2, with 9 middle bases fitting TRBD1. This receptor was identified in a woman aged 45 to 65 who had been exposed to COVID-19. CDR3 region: CASRADRGDGYTF. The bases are TGTGCCAGCAGGGCTGACAGGGGGGATGGCTACACCTTC.